The next 20 T cell receptor beta chains were all read from a single sample in a study of shared clonotypes between healthy human individuals. This table comes from immunoSEQ multiplex PCR, and its TCRdb copy is limited to in-frame clones, with some not included. Here the sample spans fewer than 2.5 million clones, approximately 93% being singletons. The source material was naive CD4+ T cells from PBMCs. Subset noted: CD45RA+ positively selected. These receptors were taken from a man aged 18 to 35 in good health. Some clones in this sample may be carry-over from other donors' samples.

This rearrangement joins TRBV30 to TRBJ1-1, with D tentatively TRBD1 (5 bases). Germline V gene data show CDR1 as GTSNPN and CDR2 as SVGIG (reference sequence). This CDR3 has 11 amino acids. Trimming removed 3 bases from V and 10 bases from J, with 12 bases in between. In DNA form, the CDR3 reads TGTGCCTGGAGCCTTACTAGGGGAGCTTTCTTT. Its protein is CAWSLTRGAFF.

The chain has TRBV5-6 and TRBJ2-1; TRBD2 aligns across 9 bases. Losses at the gene ends were 4 bases for V and 0 bases for J; bases not matched to a gene: 5. Germline CDR1 is SGHDT and CDR2 is YYEEEE. CDR3 length: 16 residues. The CDR3 nucleotides are TGTGCCAGCAGCCAAATTAGCGGGAGCTCCTACAATGAGCAGTTCTTC. The encoded protein is CASSQISGSSYNEQFF.

The chain uses TRBV28 and TRBJ1-2, with 7 bases that match TRBD1. The CDR3 has 18 residues. The germline V gene has CDR1 MDHEN and CDR2 SYDVKM. V was pared by 5 bases and J by 0 bases, with 15 bases of the junction left unmatched. The CDR3, as DNA: TGTGCCAGCAGTCCGCCTCAACTTCGACAGGGAGCTAACTATGGCTACACCTTC. Translating gives CASSPPQLRQGANYGYTF.

The V gene is TRBV10-1, the J gene TRBJ2-1, with a tentative D call TRBD1 (5 bases). The V end was cut by 5 bases, the J end by 7 bases, with 9 bases between. Germline V gene lookup returns CDR1 WNHNN and CDR2 SYGVQD (reference sequence). The CDR3 is 12 amino acids. The CDR3 nucleotides read TGCGCCAGCAGTCCGTCAGGGAATGAGCAGTTCTTC. It is translated as CASSPSGNEQFF.

This clone was seen a single time. V is TRBV28 and J is TRBJ1-5; 10 nucleotides agree with TRBD1. Germline V gene data show CDR1 as MDHEN and CDR2 as SYDVKM. V lost 7 bases and J lost 0; bases outside the gene matches: 6. The CDR3 covers 16 residues. CDR3 amino acids: CASTPGQGFSNQPQHF. The CDR3 coding sequence is TGTGCCAGCACCCCGGGACAGGGGTTTAGCAATCAGCCCCAGCATTTT.

The CDR3: CASSGDRSSTDTQYF. The CDR3 nucleotides read TGTGCCAGCAGCGGGGACAGATCTAGCACAGATACGCAGTATTTT. V and J are TRBV27 and TRBJ2-3; TRBD1 aligns across 7 bases. The CDR3 runs 15 residues. Germline loops: CDR1 MNHEY, CDR2 SMNVEV (reference sequence). V lost 6 bases and J lost 0; bases outside the gene matches: 6.

The V gene is TRBV7-9, the J gene TRBJ2-5; 13 nucleotides line up with TRBD2. This CDR3 has 16 amino acids. Germline trimming cut 5 bases from V and 2 bases from J; bases unmatched to any gene: 5. The germline CDR1 and CDR2 sequences are SEHNR and FQNEAQ (reference sequence). The CDR3 here is CASSHPGLAGQETQYF. In nucleotides, the CDR3 is TGTGCCAGCAGCCACCCGGGACTAGCGGGACAAGAGACCCAGTACTTC.

This chain links TRBV7-8 with TRBJ2-1, with D perhaps matching TRBD2 (6 bases). The germline gives CDR1 SGHVS, CDR2 FQNEAQ. The V gene lost 0 bases and the J gene lost 0 bases, with 12 bases spanning the gap. The CDR3 has 17 amino acids. The CDR3 is CASSLARSGSSYNEQFF. DNA for the CDR3: TGTGCCAGCAGCTTAGCGCGTTCCGGGAGCTCCTACAATGAGCAGTTCTTC.

This clone was seen once. The rearrangement joins TRBV7-7 to TRBJ2-1; D perhaps matches TRBD2 (5 bases). Trimming pared 5 bases from V and 0 bases from J, leaving 11 bases between. Germline V gene lookup returns CDR1 SSHAT and CDR2 FNYEAQ (reference sequence). The CDR3 runs to 15 residues. The CDR3 DNA reads as TGTGCCAGCAGCCGCGTAGGGAGCTCCTACAATGAGCAGTTCTTC. Translated, it gives CASSRVGSSYNEQFF.

This clone showed up just once. V is TRBV5-1 and J is TRBJ1-1, with D perhaps TRBD1 (5 bases). Germline CDR1 reads SGHRS; CDR2 reads YFSETQ. Trimming cost V 0 bases and J 6 bases, with 12 bases left between them. CDR3 length: 14 residues. The CDR3 here is CASSLEQGRSEAFF. The CDR3 nucleotides read TGCGCCAGCAGCTTGGAGCAGGGACGTTCTGAAGCTTTCTTT.

The V gene is TRBV7-9, the J gene TRBJ1-2, with 9 bases matching TRBD1. With V trimmed by 5 bases and J by 2 bases, 6 bases remained unmatched. Per germline, CDR1 SEHNR and CDR2 FQNEAQ (reference sequence). The CDR3 has 15 residues. This chain's CDR3 is CASSKWTGDNYGYTF. In DNA, the CDR3 is TGTGCCAGCAGCAAATGGACAGGGGACAACTATGGCTACACCTTC.

CDR3 residues: CASSLEAGGADTQYF. The CDR3 nucleotides are TGCGCCAGCAGCTTGGAAGCGGGAGGGGCAGATACGCAGTATTTT. The V gene is TRBV5-1, the J gene TRBJ2-3, with 10 bases identical to TRBD2. Germline CDR1 reads SGHRS; CDR2 reads YFSETQ. J was trimmed by 4 bases and V by 0 bases; bases with no gene match: 2. The CDR3 extends over 15 amino acids.

Worth noting for this clone: Mismatch with germline at one junction end may stem from a read error. The rearrangement joins TRBV7-9 to TRBJ2-2, with D perhaps TRBD1 or TRBD2 (5 bases each). Germline V gives CDR1 SEHNR, CDR2 FQNEAQ (reference sequence). The CDR3 consists of 16 residues. CDR3 in amino acids: CASSLRETRSFGGLFF. Written as DNA, the CDR3 is TGTGCCAGCAGCTTACGCGAGACGAGGTCCTTTGGGGGGCTGTTTTTT.

The rearrangement joins TRBV6-1 to TRBJ1-3; the D gene is possibly TRBD1 (6 bases). CDR1 and CDR2 (germline): MNHNS, SASEGT. CDR3 length equals 14 residues. V was trimmed by 8 bases and J by 0 bases, leaving 11 bases between them. The CDR3 coding sequence is TGTGCCAGCCGAGGGGGGTTCTCTGGAAACACCATATATTTT. It specifies CASRGGFSGNTIYF.

The CDR3 DNA reads TGTGCCAGCAGCCAAGATCAGAGACAGGCCCTCTACGAGCAGTACTTC. Residues: CASSQDQRQALYEQYF. This chain uses TRBV14 with TRBJ2-7; possibly TRBD1 for D (6 bases). With 0 bases removed from V and 3 bases from J, the gap between germline ends came to 15 bases. This CDR3 has 16 residues. Germline loops: CDR1 SGHDN, CDR2 FVKESK.

The chain combines TRBV14 with TRBJ2-7; 13 bases match TRBD2. The CDR3 spans 18 residues. The V and J ends lost 4 bases and 1 base, in that order; junction bases with no gene match: 10. Looked up from germline, CDR1 is SGHDN and CDR2 is FVKESK. In DNA form, the CDR3 reads TGTGCCAGCAGCCCGCTTCGGACTAGCGGGAGTAGGTCCTACGAGCAGTACTTC. It translates to CASSPLRTSGSRSYEQYF.

This clone showed up just a few times. This chain links TRBV7-7 with TRBJ2-5; D is undetermined. The germline V gene has CDR1 SSHAT and CDR2 FNYEAQ (reference sequence). This CDR3 spans 14 amino acids. V gave up 4 bases and J gave up 4 bases, with 13 bases separating them. CDR3 sequence: CASSYGSRGETQYF. CDR3 DNA: TGTGCCAGCAGCTATGGGTCCAGAGGAGAGACCCAGTACTTC.

This chain connects TRBV7-2 to TRBJ2-7, with no clear D. The V end lost 1 base, the J end lost 3 bases, and 19 bases lay between the germline ends. Germline loops: CDR1 SGHTA, CDR2 FQGNSA. The CDR3 is 17 amino acids. The CDR3 DNA sequence: TGTGCCAGCAGCTTAGTAGGTACCCCCAACACCCACTACGAGCAGTACTTC. Translation gives CASSLVGTPNTHYEQYF.

The chain combines TRBV5-1 with TRBJ2-7, with D perhaps TRBD2 (6 bases). V dropped 0 bases and J dropped 2 bases, with 12 bases sitting between them. Looked up from germline, CDR1 is SGHRS and CDR2 is YFSETQ. The CDR3 has 15 amino acids. In DNA form, the CDR3 reads TGCGCCAGCAGCTTGGAGCCGGGAGTAGCCTACGAGCAGTACTTC. This translates into CASSLEPGVAYEQYF. Combining the CDR3 with reference TRBV5-1 and TRBJ2-7 gives the whole variable domain KAGVTQTPRYLIKTRGQQVTLSCSPISGHRSVSWYQQTPGQGLQFLFEYFSETQRNKGNFPGRFSGRQFSNSRSEMNVSTLELGDSALYLCASSLEPGVAYEQYFGPGTRLTVT.

The rearrangement uses TRBV18 and TRBJ2-7, with 8 bases matching TRBD1. CDR1 and CDR2 (germline): KGHSH, LQKENI. Losses at the gene ends were 5 bases for V and 3 bases for J; bases not matched to a gene: 6. CDR3 length: 14 amino acids. CDR3 sequence (DNA): TGTGCCAGCTCAATGGGACAGGTCAGCTACGAGCAGTACTTC. This codes for CASSMGQVSYEQYF.